The T cell receptor (beta chain) described here comes from a study of cytomegalovirus exposure and HLA in healthy donors. Study-wide results and caveats: Within an earlier analysis, most TCR beta V segments proved productive either about 90% or about 30% of the time. The study put 150 to 200 TCR beta chains on its list as cytomegalovirus-associated. The authors later found HLA-associated TCR beta chains more clonally expanded than equally common others.

Turning to this clone: Antigen unknown.

V lost 2 bases, J lost 1 base, and 1 base stayed unmatched. CDR1 is MNHEY and CDR2 is SMNVEV in the germline V gene (reference sequence). The CDR3 spans 14 residues. The PCR had 60 Vbeta and 13 Jbeta primers. Measured with immunoSEQ multiplex PCR; TCRdb has only the in-frame clones, and not every one. The sample lists fewer than 80,000 clones, about 75% occurring once. The donors, nominally healthy at sampling, likely had unrecorded immune exposures. The TCR originated in a man between 18 and 35 years old in good health and CMV-seronegative. The sequenced sample consisted of PBMCs. The chain carries TRBV27 and TRBJ2-7, with 8 bases that match TRBD1. The CDR3 nucleotides read TGTGCCAGCAGTTTAGGGACAGGTTCCTACGAGCAGTACTTC. It yields the protein CASSLGTGSYEQYF.